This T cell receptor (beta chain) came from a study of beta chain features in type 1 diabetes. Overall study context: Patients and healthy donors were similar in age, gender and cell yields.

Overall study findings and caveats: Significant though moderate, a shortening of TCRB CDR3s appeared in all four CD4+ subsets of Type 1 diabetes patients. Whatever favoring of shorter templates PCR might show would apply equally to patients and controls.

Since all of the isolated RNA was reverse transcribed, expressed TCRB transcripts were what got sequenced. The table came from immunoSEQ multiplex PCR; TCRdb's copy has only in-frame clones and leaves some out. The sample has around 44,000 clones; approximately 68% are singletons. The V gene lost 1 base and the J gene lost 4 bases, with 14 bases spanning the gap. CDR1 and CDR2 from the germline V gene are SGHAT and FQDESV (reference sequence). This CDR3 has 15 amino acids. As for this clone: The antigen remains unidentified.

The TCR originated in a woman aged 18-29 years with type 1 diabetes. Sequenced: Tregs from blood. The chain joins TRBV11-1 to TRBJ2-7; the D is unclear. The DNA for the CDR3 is TGTGCCAGCAGCTTAGTCGCAACTTTTGCATACGAGCAGTACTTC. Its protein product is CASSLVATFAYEQYF.